Below, 27 T cell receptor beta chains from the same sample are listed, as sequenced in a study of tissue T cells after allogeneic stem cell transplantation. Sequenced by immunoSEQ multiplex PCR; TCRdb stores in-frame clones only, minus some. The table records about 25,000 clones, less than 75% of them present only once. The sample consisted of tissue from the ileum, taken at autopsy. The receptors stem from a female donor of 60 years or more with lung cancer.

The chain uses TRBV7-2 and TRBJ1-5; D gene uncertain. Germline CDR1 and CDR2: SGHTA and FQGNSA. V was clipped by 6 bases and J by 1 base, with 7 bases between them. CDR3 length: 13 residues. DNA of the CDR3: TGTGCCAGCAGATTGGACAGCAATCAGCCCCAGCATTTT. Protein: CASRLDSNQPQHF.

The genes are TRBV7-9 and TRBJ2-1, with D hard to call. The CDR3 has 16 amino acids. V gave up 1 base and J gave up 0 bases, with 10 bases separating them. CDR1 SEHNR and CDR2 FQNEAQ come from the germline V gene (reference sequence). In DNA, the CDR3 is TGTGCCAGCAGCTTAGGGGGTTTTGGCTCCTACAATGAGCAGTTCTTC. Translating it yields CASSLGGFGSYNEQFF.

The chain combines TRBV5-4 with TRBJ2-3; no definite D call. Per the germline V gene, CDR1 is SGHNT and CDR2 is YYREEE (reference sequence). The V end was cut by 4 bases, the J end by 6 bases, with 12 bases between. The CDR3 covers 13 residues. CDR3 bases: TGTGCCAGCAGCCCGGTAGGCAGCGATACGCAGTATTTT. Its translation: CASSPVGSDTQYF. Based on the CDR3 plus reference TRBV5-4 and TRBJ2-3, the full variable domain is ETGVTQSPTHLIKTRGQQVTLRCSSQSGHNTVSWYQQALGQGPQFIFQYYREEENGRGNFPPRFSGLQFPNYSSELNVNALELDDSALYLCASSPVGSDTQYFGPGTRLTVL.

The rearrangement joins TRBV30 to TRBJ2-5, with 10 nucleotides matching TRBD1. CDR1 is GTSNPN and CDR2 is SVGIG in the germline V gene (reference sequence). This CDR3 region has 13 residues. V lost 5 bases to trimming and J lost 2 bases; unmatched junction nucleotides: 2. Here the CDR3 reads CAWGGQGQETQYF. In DNA form, the CDR3 reads TGTGCCTGGGGGGGACAGGGGCAAGAGACCCAGTACTTC.

The chain employs TRBV7-9 and TRBJ2-1; no firm D call. V dropped 0 bases and J dropped 6 bases, with 9 bases sitting between them. This CDR3 comprises 14 residues. Looked up from germline, CDR1 is SEHNR and CDR2 is FQNEAQ (reference sequence). Here the CDR3 reads CASSLALGSNEQFF. For the CDR3, the DNA is TGTGCCAGCAGCTTAGCCCTTGGAAGCAATGAGCAGTTCTTC.

This clone was seen a handful of times. The chain carries TRBV11-2 and TRBJ1-2; D gene ambiguous. Germline assignment: CDR1 SGHAT and CDR2 FQNNGV. The CDR3 has 11 amino acids. Trimming shortened V by 1 base and J by 8 bases, and 5 bases separated the two germline ends. The CDR3 is CASSLVGGYTF. CDR3 bases: TGTGCCAGCAGCTTAGTTGGGGGCTACACCTTC.

The chain has TRBV15 and TRBJ1-5; 11 nucleotides match TRBD1. This CDR3 contains 20 residues. V shed 0 bases, J shed 0 bases, and the junction held 10 bases outside the gene matches. Germline values: CDR1 LNHNV, CDR2 YYDKDF (reference sequence). This CDR3 is CATSRDKRTGGSYSNQPQHF. The CDR3 DNA sequence: TGTGCCACCAGCAGAGACAAGAGGACAGGGGGCTCCTATAGCAATCAGCCCCAGCATTTT. The full variable domain, with the rest looked up from reference TRBV15 and TRBJ1-5, is DAMVIQNPRYQVTQFGKPVTLSCSQTLNHNVMYWYQQKSSQAPKLLFHYYDKDFNNEADTPDNFQSRRPNTSFCFLDIRSPGLGDTAMYLCATSRDKRTGGSYSNQPQHFGDGTRLSIL.

This chain uses TRBV18 with TRBJ2-4, with TRBD2 matching over 12 bases. Germline loops: CDR1 KGHSH, CDR2 LQKENI. The CDR3 extends over 16 amino acids. With 2 bases clipped from V and 14 bases from J, the junction kept 13 bases outside the gene matches. CDR3 nucleotides: TGTGCCAGCTCACCATCTAGCGGGGGGGCCTCCCAAAAGAAGTACTTC. Protein: CASSPSSGGASQKKYF. Supplemented by reference TRBV18 and TRBJ2-4, the full variable domain reads NAGVMQNPRHLVRRRGQEARLRCSPMKGHSHVYWYRQLPEEGLKFMVYLQKENIIDESGMPKERFSAEFPKEGPSILRIQQVVRGDSAAYFCASSPSSGGASQKKYFGAGTRLSVL.

The V call is TRBV5-4, the J call TRBJ1-6; D unresolved. CDR1 is SGHNT, CDR2 YYREEE, per germline (reference sequence). This CDR3 comprises 14 residues. The V gene lost 4 bases and the J gene lost 10 bases, with 15 bases spanning the gap. The CDR3 region is CASSLGLVESPLHF. The CDR3 DNA reads as TGTGCCAGCAGCCTGGGCCTGGTCGAGTCACCCCTCCACTTT.

The V gene is TRBV11-1, the J gene TRBJ2-5; the match to TRBD1 covers 9 bases. Germline V gene data show CDR1 as SGHAT and CDR2 as FQDESV (reference sequence). V lost 2 bases, J lost 4 bases, and 8 bases stayed unmatched. The CDR3 sequence is 16 residues long. The CDR3 region is CASSLRTGVSGETQYF. CDR3 bases: TGTGCCAGCAGCTTAAGGACAGGGGTATCTGGAGAGACCCAGTACTTC. Using reference TRBV11-1 and TRBJ2-5 for the parts outside the CDR3, the full variable domain is EAEVAQSPRYKITEKSQAVAFWCDPISGHATLYWYRQILGQGPELLVQFQDESVVDDSQLPKDRFSAERLKGVDSTLKIQPAELGDSAMYLCASSLRTGVSGETQYFGPGTRLLVL.

The chain joins TRBV7-9 to TRBJ2-3; a weak D match, TRBD2 (5 bases). From germline, CDR1 is SEHNR and CDR2 FQNEAQ (reference sequence). V dropped 5 bases and J dropped 6 bases, with 12 bases sitting between them. The CDR3 sequence is 13 residues long. Here the CDR3 DNA reads TGTGCCAGCAGCCTGATCCGGGGTGATACGCAGTATTTT. It is translated as CASSLIRGDTQYF.

This clone was picked up a small number of times. The gene calls are TRBV12-3 or TRBV12-4 and TRBJ1-2; 7 nucleotides match TRBD1. The CDR3 loop spans 13 amino acids. The ends lost 6 bases at V and 6 bases at J; junction bases unmatched: 7. Here the CDR3 DNA reads TGTGCCAGCAGGGGACAGATCCTAGATGGCTACACCTTC. Its translation is CASRGQILDGYTF.

This clone was counted only a few times. The chain recombines TRBV2 with TRBJ2-3, with TRBD1 identical over 8 bases. V lost 6 bases to trimming and J lost 0 bases; unmatched junction nucleotides: 5. From germline, CDR1 is SNHLY and CDR2 FYNNEI. CDR3 size: 15 residues. The CDR3 sequence is CASRTQGASTDTQYF. The DNA of the CDR3 is TGTGCCAGCAGGACCCAGGGGGCGAGCACAGATACGCAGTATTTT.

The CDR3 DNA follows: TGCGCCAGCAGCTTCGAAGCCACAGATACGCAGTATTTT. It yields the protein CASSFEATDTQYF. V is TRBV5-1 and J is TRBJ2-3; D not resolved. Per germline, CDR1 SGHRS and CDR2 YFSETQ. The V end was cut by 2 bases, the J end by 2 bases, with 6 bases between. The CDR3 covers 13 residues.

This rearrangement joins TRBV19 to TRBJ2-1; TRBD2 matches 8 bases. CDR3 length: 17 amino acids. Looked up from germline, CDR1 is LNHDA and CDR2 is SQIVND (reference sequence). Trimming cost V 2 bases and J 9 bases; bases outside gene matches: 15. Written as DNA, the CDR3 is TGTGCCAGTAGTATACTTGGTAGCGGGATTCGTAAAGGTGAGCAGTTCTTC. Protein product: CASSILGSGIRKGEQFF.

The rearrangement joins TRBV6-5 to TRBJ1-6, with TRBD1 as a possible D gene (5 bases). Trimming removed 2 bases from V and 7 bases from J, with 12 bases in between. Germline assignment: CDR1 MNHEY and CDR2 SVGAGI. This CDR3 contains 15 residues. The CDR3 region has the DNA TGTGCCAGCAGTTACGACAGTGCGAGCAATTCACCCCTCCACTTT. As protein: CASSYDSASNSPLHF.

This clone was seen more than once but under ten times. The chain recombines TRBV2 with TRBJ1-3; D unresolved. Germline values: CDR1 SNHLY, CDR2 FYNNEI. The CDR3 totals 14 residues. V shed 6 bases and J shed 0 bases, with 9 bases lying between them. This chain's CDR3 is CASSWLVSGNTIYF. CDR3 bases: TGTGCCAGCAGCTGGCTGGTCTCTGGAAACACCATATATTTT.

V gene TRBV20-1 combines with J gene TRBJ1-5; the D gene is possibly TRBD1 (6 bases). The length of the CDR3 is 15 residues. With 3 bases removed from V and 0 bases from J, the gap between germline ends came to 12 bases. Germline loops: CDR1 DFQATT, CDR2 SNEGSKA (reference sequence). The CDR3 protein is CSASRGGYSNQPQHF. The CDR3 DNA reads as TGCAGTGCTAGTAGAGGGGGGTATAGCAATCAGCCCCAGCATTTT.

The J gene is TRBJ2-7, the V gene TRBV27; tentatively, D is TRBD2 (6 bases). Trimming left V 3 bases short and J 4 bases short, with 28 bases between. Germline V gene lookup returns CDR1 MNHEY and CDR2 SMNVEV (reference sequence). The CDR3 has 19 amino acids. The CDR3 protein is CASSFPDCGTPSSQYEQYF. CDR3 DNA sequence: TGTGCCAGCAGTTTTCCGGATTGCGGGACTCCCTCGAGTCAATACGAGCAGTACTTC.

This sequence joins TRBV24-1 and TRBJ2-3; 9 bases align to TRBD2. This CDR3 contains 16 residues. The junction had 1 base not matched to a gene; V was cut back by 1 base and J by 0 bases. The germline CDR1 and CDR2 sequences are KGHDR and SFDVKD. CDR3 bases: TGTGCCACCAGTGATTTTACTAGCGGGAGCACAGATACGCAGTATTTT. Translating it yields CATSDFTSGSTDTQYF.

This clone was counted between two and nine times. CDR3 sequence reads: CASSEDGRNTGELFF. CDR3 nucleotides: TGCGCCAGCAGTGAAGACGGTAGGAACACCGGGGAGCTGTTTTTT. The chain uses TRBV10-1 and TRBJ2-2; D gene unclear. The CDR3 is made up of 15 amino acids. V lost 3 bases to trimming and J lost 1 base, with 9 bases between them. Germline CDR1 WNHNN, CDR2 SYGVQD (reference sequence).

V and J are TRBV29-1 and TRBJ2-1; weak D call: TRBD2 (6 bases). CDR1 SQVTM and CDR2 ANQGSEA come from the germline V gene. The V and J ends lost 1 base and 4 bases respectively, with 14 bases between them. The CDR3 loop spans 15 amino acids. CDR3 sequence reads: CSVEGGLGAYNEQFF. The CDR3 bases are TGCAGCGTTGAAGGGGGACTTGGCGCGTACAATGAGCAGTTCTTC.

This chain connects TRBV18 to TRBJ2-1; 7 positions agree with TRBD2. Losses at the gene ends were 2 bases for V and 4 bases for J; bases not matched to a gene: 2. The CDR3 extends over 14 amino acids. The germline V gene has CDR1 KGHSH and CDR2 LQKENI. CDR3 residues: CASSPSAGYNEQFF. For the CDR3, the DNA is TGTGCCAGCTCACCATCAGCGGGGTACAATGAGCAGTTCTTC.

The chain combines TRBV7-8 with TRBJ2-1; possibly TRBD2 for D (7 bases). The CDR3 sequence is 15 residues long. CDR1 is SGHVS, CDR2 FQNEAQ, per germline. V gave up 5 bases and J gave up 7 bases, with 18 bases separating them. CDR3 loop: CASSLDRRRGNEQFF. CDR3 nucleotide sequence: TGTGCCAGCAGCCTCGACAGGCGGCGGGGGAATGAGCAGTTCTTC.

This chain links TRBV19 with TRBJ1-2; 7 bases match TRBD1. The trim removed 4 bases at V and 8 bases at J, leaving 10 bases unmatched. This CDR3 has 14 amino acids. Looked up from germline, CDR1 is LNHDA and CDR2 is SQIVND (reference sequence). The CDR3 DNA sequence: TGTGCCAGTAGTAGGGGACAGCTGACGTGGGGCTACACCTTC. Residues: CASSRGQLTWGYTF.

The chain uses TRBV5-1 and TRBJ2-3; TRBD1 matches 8 bases. Germline CDR1 is SGHRS and CDR2 is YFSETQ. Trimming at V came to 4 bases and at J to 6 bases, leaving 7 bases not matched to a gene. There are 14 residues in the CDR3. CDR3 sequence (DNA): TGCGCCAGCAGCCCAGGGGGCTCTCTTGATACGCAGTATTTT. Translating it yields CASSPGGSLDTQYF.

This clone is labeled medium-sized (0.01 to 0.1%). The gene calls are TRBV5-1 and TRBJ2-7, with TRBD2 matching 8 bases. Germline CDR1 SGHRS, CDR2 YFSETQ. J lost 3 bases, V lost 0 bases, and 5 bases had no gene match. The CDR3 has 15 residues. This CDR3 reads CASSLVSGKGYEQYF. The CDR3 region has the DNA TGCGCCAGCAGCTTGGTTAGCGGGAAAGGCTACGAGCAGTACTTC.